This passage covers 19 T cell receptor beta chains from one sample sequenced in a study of cytomegalovirus exposure and HLA in healthy donors. It was with 60 Vbeta and 13 Jbeta primers that the PCR ran. Sequenced by immunoSEQ multiplex PCR; TCRdb stores in-frame clones only, minus some. The sample yields about 130,000 clones, over 75% seen once. The specimen sequenced was PBMCs. The receptors come from a man between 18 and 35 years old in good health and CMV-seropositive.

The chain joins TRBV30 to TRBJ1-1; D unclear. The CDR3 sequence is 13 residues long. V was clipped by 3 bases and J by 5 bases, with 13 bases between them. Germline CDR1 and CDR2: GTSNPN and SVGIG (reference sequence). The CDR3 DNA reads as TGTGCCTGGAGCCGGACTTTAGGGACTGAAGCTTTCTTT. Encoded protein: CAWSRTLGTEAFF.

V usage is TRBV5-1 and J usage is TRBJ2-2; D is unclear. Looked up from germline, CDR1 is SGHRS and CDR2 is YFSETQ. This CDR3 has 12 residues. V was clipped by 7 bases and J by 1 base, with 5 bases between them. CDR3 residues: CASSQNTGELFF. CDR3 nucleotides: TGCGCCAGCTCACAGAACACCGGGGAGCTGTTTTTT.

This chain joins TRBV19 and TRBJ1-1, with 7 bases identical to TRBD1. Germline V gives CDR1 LNHDA, CDR2 SQIVND (reference sequence). With 7 bases clipped from V and 4 bases from J, the junction kept 6 bases outside the gene matches. The CDR3 covers 13 residues. CDR3 amino acids: CASNHRGVTEAFF. The CDR3 DNA reads TGTGCCAGTAACCACAGGGGTGTCACTGAAGCTTTCTTT.

The rearrangement uses TRBV4-2 and TRBJ2-5; 13 nucleotides line up with TRBD2. Per germline, CDR1 LGHNA and CDR2 YNFKEQ. The CDR3 length is 16 residues. V trimming: 0 bases; J trimming: 5 bases; junction bases outside the gene matches: 3. CDR3 loop: CASSQELAGGRETQYF. DNA for the CDR3: TGTGCCAGCAGCCAAGAACTAGCGGGGGGGCGGGAGACCCAGTACTTC.

J is TRBJ1-1 and V is TRBV5-1; D gene unclear. The CDR3 is 15 residues long. V lost 5 bases to trimming and J lost 1 base, with 15 bases between them. Germline values: CDR1 SGHRS, CDR2 YFSETQ. The CDR3 loop is CASSWESHRNTEAFF. In nucleotides, the CDR3 is TGCGCCAGCAGTTGGGAGTCCCATAGGAACACTGAAGCTTTCTTT.

The gene calls are TRBV6-5 and TRBJ2-7, with D maybe TRBD1 (5 bases). Germline V gene data show CDR1 as MNHEY and CDR2 as SVGAGI. The CDR3 is made up of 14 amino acids. The V and J ends lost 4 bases and 3 bases respectively, with 13 bases between them. CDR3 sequence reads: CASSSGMGSYEQYF. DNA for the CDR3: TGTGCCAGCAGTTCAGGGATGGGAAGCTACGAGCAGTACTTC.

The chain carries TRBV11-2 and TRBJ2-1; 13 bases map to TRBD2. The CDR3 is 19 residues long. Per the germline V gene, CDR1 is SGHAT and CDR2 is FQNNGV. V shed 5 bases and J 0 bases; nucleotides not matched to a gene: 10. The CDR3 coding sequence is TGTGCCAGCAGCCTCGGGGGACTAGCGGGAAGGTCCTCCTACAATGAGCAGTTCTTC. Translating gives CASSLGGLAGRSSYNEQFF. The entire variable domain, with the rest obtained from reference TRBV11-2 and TRBJ2-1, is as follows: EAGVAQSPRYKIIEKRQSVAFWCNPISGHATLYWYQQILGQGPKLLIQFQNNGVVDDSQLPKDRFSAERLKGVDSTLKIQPAKLEDSAVYLCASSLGGLAGRSSYNEQFFGPGTRLTVL.

The V gene is TRBV7-8, the J gene TRBJ2-5; 11 bases line up with TRBD2. J gave up 5 bases and V 4 bases, and 3 bases lay outside the gene matches. The CDR3 loop spans 14 amino acids. The germline gives CDR1 SGHVS, CDR2 FQNEAQ. The CDR3 DNA is TGTGCCAGCAGCTCACTAGCGGGAGCTGAGACCCAGTACTTC. Its translation: CASSSLAGAETQYF.

This chain joins TRBV11-2 and TRBJ2-1, with 8 bases identical to TRBD2. V shed 6 bases, J shed 4 bases, and the junction held 11 bases outside the gene matches. The CDR3 loop spans 16 amino acids. The germline V gene encodes CDR1 SGHAT and CDR2 FQNNGV. The CDR3 loop reads CASSPDIAGNYNEQFF. CDR3 nucleotides: TGTGCCAGCAGTCCTGATATAGCGGGAAATTACAATGAGCAGTTCTTC.

The chain couples TRBV19 to TRBJ2-1; D is unclear. Germline V gene sequence: CDR1 LNHDA, CDR2 SQIVND (reference sequence). This CDR3 is built from 15 residues. V was cut by 4 bases and J by 5 bases, with 15 bases left in between. The CDR3 is CASSTEESFNNEQFF. CDR3 sequence (DNA): TGTGCCAGTAGTACTGAGGAGAGCTTCAACAATGAGCAGTTCTTC.

This chain links TRBV6-6 with TRBJ1-5; 7 bases are shared with TRBD1. The V gene end was trimmed by 10 bases and the J gene end by 3 bases; junction bases not matched to a gene: 12. The CDR3 spans 15 residues. The V gene's germline CDR1 is MNHNY and CDR2 SVGAGI (reference sequence). The CDR3 spells CATTGVTGINQPQHF. The CDR3 nucleotides are TGTGCCACTACAGGGGTGACAGGAATCAATCAGCCCCAGCATTTT.

The chain combines TRBV7-2 with TRBJ2-7; TRBD2 agrees at 8 bases. Germline loops: CDR1 SGHTA, CDR2 FQGNSA. CDR3 size: 18 residues. Trimming took 5 bases from V and 4 from J; bases not matched to a gene: 19. The CDR3 nucleotides are TGTGCCAGCAGCGCGCACCCCCGGGGGGGCGTATCAGGGTACGAGCAGTACTTC. This translates into CASSAHPRGGVSGYEQYF. Combining the CDR3 with reference TRBV7-2 and TRBJ2-7 gives the whole variable domain GAGVSQSPSNKVTEKGKDVELRCDPISGHTALYWYRQSLGQGLEFLIYFQGNSAPDKSGLPSDRFSAERTGGSVSTLTIQRTQQEDSAVYLCASSAHPRGGVSGYEQYFGPGTRLTVT.

This clone has a handful of counts. This chain joins TRBV6-5 and TRBJ2-7, with TRBD2 matching over 10 bases. CDR1 is MNHEY and CDR2 is SVGAGI in the germline V gene. CDR3 length: 13 residues. With 6 bases clipped from V and 3 bases from J, the junction kept 2 bases outside the gene matches. This CDR3 reads CASRSSGSYEQYF. Written as DNA, the CDR3 is TGTGCCAGCAGGTCTAGCGGGAGCTACGAGCAGTACTTC.

V usage is TRBV25-1 and J usage is TRBJ2-7; 9 bases agree with TRBD2. J was trimmed by 5 bases and V by 8 bases; bases with no gene match: 7. Germline V gives CDR1 MGHDK, CDR2 SYGVNS. The CDR3 contains 13 residues. CDR3 region: CASGGLAWNEQYF. CDR3 bases: TGTGCCAGCGGGGGACTAGCCTGGAACGAGCAGTACTTC.

The CDR3, as DNA: TGTGCCAGCTCACCACCGATGGGCGAGGAAAGTCTGCGGTCTTGGGGGGGGAAGTTCTTC. Translation gives CASSPPMGEESLRSWGGKFF. The V call is TRBV18, the J call TRBJ2-1; 7 bases agree with TRBD2. Germline V gene lookup returns CDR1 KGHSH and CDR2 LQKENI. V dropped 0 bases and J dropped 14; count of bases not matched to a gene: 28. This CDR3 comprises 20 residues.

The genes are TRBV7-2 and TRBJ2-4, with D tentatively TRBD1 (6 bases). This CDR3 is built from 14 residues. V was cut by 1 base and J by 15 bases, with 19 bases left in between. Germline CDR1 SGHTA, CDR2 FQGNSA. The CDR3 bases are TGTGCCAGCAGCTTAGTTCCCCACAGGGCTGTTGTGTACTTC. This codes for CASSLVPHRAVVYF. The full variable domain, its missing parts supplied by reference TRBV7-2 and TRBJ2-4, is GAGVSQSPSNKVTEKGKDVELRCDPISGHTALYWYRQSLGQGLEFLIYFQGNSAPDKSGLPSDRFSAERTGGSVSTLTIQRTQQEDSAVYLCASSLVPHRAVVYFGAGTRLSVL.

The genes are TRBV25-1 and TRBJ2-2; 8 bases fit TRBD1. With V trimmed by 4 bases and J by 0 bases, 10 bases remained unmatched. The CDR3 consists of 18 residues. CDR1 and CDR2 (germline): MGHDK, SYGVNS. This CDR3 is CASSARNRGVTNTGELFF. The DNA of the CDR3 is TGTGCCAGCAGTGCAAGAAACAGGGGGGTTACGAACACCGGGGAGCTGTTTTTT.

The chain couples TRBV29-1 to TRBJ2-7; 7 bases agree with TRBD2. CDR1 and CDR2 (germline): SQVTM, ANQGSEA. With V trimmed by 5 bases and J by 2 bases, 6 bases remained unmatched. The CDR3 sequence is 13 residues long. The DNA of the CDR3 is TGCAGCGTTCAAGGGACTAACCCCTACGAGCAGTACTTC. It yields the protein CSVQGTNPYEQYF.

This sequence joins TRBV5-1 and TRBJ2-5; 9 nucleotides match TRBD1. The CDR3 consists of 15 residues. V lost 0 bases, J lost 5 bases, and 5 bases stayed unmatched. Germline lookup yields CDR1 SGHRS and CDR2 YFSETQ. The CDR3 nucleotides are TGCGCCAGCAGCTTGGCCGTGACAGGGGGGGAGACCCAGTACTTC. As protein: CASSLAVTGGETQYF.